These T cell receptor beta chains were read from a single sample in a study of blood T cell repertoires in COVID-19. Repertoires were generated with immunoSEQ multiplex PCR, while TCRdb's copy carries only in-frame clones and drops some. The data show around 190,000 clones, 88% seen once. The sequencing sample was made of peripheral blood. These TCRs come from a human donor in a cohort sampled during active COVID-19. Each CDR3 is given with its conserved first and last residue. D genes are given only for firm matches. The size field is filled for only some rows; it gives once, few, many or a size class.

-	TRBV3-1/TRBV3-2	TRBJ2-7	TRBD2	TGTGCCAGCAGCCAAGGTAACGGGGGAGGGAACGAGCAGTACTTC	CASSQGNGGGNEQYF
-	TRBV13	TRBJ2-7	TRBD2	TGTGCCAGCAGCTTAGGACTAGCGGGGACTAGCTCCTACGAGCAGTACTTC	CASSLGLAGTSSYEQYF
-	TRBV3-1/TRBV3-2	TRBJ2-1	-	TGTGCCAGCAGCCAAGATATCCAGCGGCCGCAGTTCTTC	CASSQDIQRPQFF
-	TRBV5-4	TRBJ1-3	-	TGTGCCAGCAGCTCCCCAGGGATCGCTGGAAACACCATATATTTT	CASSSPGIAGNTIYF
-	TRBV6-6	TRBJ2-7	-	TGTGCCAGCAGTTACGGGCACGGCTACGAGCAGTACTTC	CASSYGHGYEQYF
-	TRBV7-2	TRBJ2-1	-	TGTGCCAGCAGCTTAGCTCGGGATCTTTCCTACAATGAGCAGTTCTTC	CASSLARDLSYNEQFF
-	TRBV6-6	TRBJ1-3	TRBD1	TGTGCCAGCAGTTACCGAGGACAGGGGGAAGGAAACACCATATATTTT	CASSYRGQGEGNTIYF
-	TRBV19	TRBJ2-5	TRBD2	TGTGCCAGTAGTATGGCGGGAGGGCCCCTCCAAGAGACCCAGTACTTC	CASSMAGGPLQETQYF
-	TRBV5-1	TRBJ2-7	TRBD1	TGCGCCAGCAGCTTGAGGGGGCAGGGCTACGAGCAGTACTTC	CASSLRGQGYEQYF
-	TRBV6-5	TRBJ1-2	-	TGTGCCAGCAGTTACTCCGTCAGATCTAACTATGGCTACACCTTC	CASSYSVRSNYGYTF
-	TRBV6-6	TRBJ2-3	-	TGTGCCAGCAGCCCTAGCGCCTACACAGATACGCAGTATTTT	CASSPSAYTDTQYF
-	TRBV12-3/TRBV12-4	TRBJ2-7	-	TGTGCCAGCAGTTTTCGGTCGGGCGAGCAGTACTTC	CASSFRSGEQYF
-	TRBV9	TRBJ2-7	-	TGTGCCAGCAGCGTAAGGACAACGAATTATACCTACGAGCAGTACTTC	CASSVRTTNYTYEQYF
-	TRBV27	TRBJ2-7	-	TGTGCCAGCAGTTCCTGGGCGGGTAGGGCCTACGAGCAGTACTTC	CASSSWAGRAYEQYF
-	TRBV14	TRBJ1-6	-	TGTGCCAGCAGCCACCAGGGCCGCTATAATTCACCCCTCCACTTT	CASSHQGRYNSPLHF
-	TRBV5-6	TRBJ2-5	-	TGTGCCAGCAGCTTGGAGGCCCTTAGGGGATGGGCCCAAGAGACCCAGTACTTC	CASSLEALRGWAQETQYF
-	TRBV6-5	TRBJ1-4	TRBD1	TGTGCCAGCAAGAACAGGGGGACTAATGAAAAACTGTTTTTT	CASKNRGTNEKLFF
-	TRBV21-1	TRBJ2-7	-	TGTGCCAGCAGCAAAGGGGGACAGGAAAGCCCCGAGCAGTACTTC	CASSKGGQESPEQYF
-	TRBV5-1	TRBJ2-7	TRBD1	TGCGCCAGCAGCCCCAGGACAGGGGCGGGCGAGCAGTACTTC	CASSPRTGAGEQYF
-	TRBV3-1/TRBV3-2	TRBJ1-2	TRBD1	TGTGCCAGCAGCCCTGGGACAGGTGTACCCTATGGCTACACCTTC	CASSPGTGVPYGYTF
once	TRBV28	TRBJ1-1	TRBD1	TGTGCCAGCAGGACAGGGGGAGTCATTGAAGCTTTCTTT	CASRTGGVIEAFF
-	TRBV5-1	TRBJ1-4	TRBD1	TGCGCCAGCAGGGCGACAGGGGGCTTTGAAAAACTGTTTTTT	CASRATGGFEKLFF
-	TRBV7-9	TRBJ2-5	-	TGTGCCAGCAGCTTTGGTGCGGGAGAGACCCAGTACTTC	CASSFGAGETQYF
-	TRBV7-2	TRBJ2-1	TRBD2	TGTGCCAGCAGCTTAGTCGGCGGGAGAGGGAATGAGCAGTTCTTC	CASSLVGGRGNEQFF
-	TRBV5-1	TRBJ2-3	-	TGCGCCAGCAGATTCGGCACAGATACGCAGTATTTT	CASRFGTDTQYF
-	TRBV27	TRBJ2-6	-	TGTGCCAGCAGTTTATCAGTCAGGGAATGGTCTGGGGCCAACGTCCTGACTTTC	CASSLSVREWSGANVLTF
-	TRBV28	TRBJ2-1	-	TGTGCCAGCAGTTCCCCTTCTACTTCGGATGAGCAGTTCTTC	CASSSPSTSDEQFF
-	TRBV4-1	TRBJ1-3	-	TGCGCCAGCAGCCGTCTAGGGGGCTCTGGAAACACCATATATTTT	CASSRLGGSGNTIYF
-	TRBV5-4	TRBJ2-5	-	TGTGCCAGCAGCTCGGCGGCCGCCCGAGAGACCCAGTACTTC	CASSSAAARETQYF
many	TRBV9	TRBJ2-3	-	TGTGCCAGCAGCGTCCGGGACTCCCGAGACACGCAGTATTTT	CASSVRDSRDTQYF
-	TRBV15	TRBJ1-1	-	TGTGCCACCAGCAGAGACCTTGGGGCGCGGACTGAAGCTTTCTTT	CATSRDLGARTEAFF
once	TRBV11-2	TRBJ2-3	-	TGTGCCAGCAGCCTGTCCCCAGGGTTAGATACGCAGTATTTT	CASSLSPGLDTQYF
-	TRBV18	TRBJ2-5	TRBD2	TGTGCCAGCTCACCATTGGCGGGGGGACAAGAGACCCAGTACTTC	CASSPLAGGQETQYF
-	TRBV7-9	TRBJ2-7	-	TGTGCCAGCAGCTCAGGGGCGGGCTCCTACGAGCAGTACTTC	CASSSGAGSYEQYF
-	TRBV10-1	TRBJ2-4	TRBD2	TGCGCCAGCAGAGGGAGCGGGGTATTACCCCTAGCCAAAAACATTCAGTACTTC	CASRGSGVLPLAKNIQYF
-	TRBV18	TRBJ2-5	TRBD1	TGTGCCAGCTCACCTGAGACAGGGGCGACCCAGTACTTC	CASSPETGATQYF
-	TRBV7-2	TRBJ2-2	-	TGTGCCAGCAGCTTAGTTCACAGATTGAACACCGGGGAGCTGTTTTTT	CASSLVHRLNTGELFF
-	TRBV5-4	TRBJ2-7	-	TGTGCCAGCAGCCTAGACCGCTACGAGCAGTACTTC	CASSLDRYEQYF
-	TRBV19	TRBJ2-5	TRBD2	TGTGCCAGTAGTAGCGGGGCTGGGGGGGTCGGAGAGACCCAGTACTTC	CASSSGAGGVGETQYF
-	TRBV18	TRBJ2-1	TRBD2	TGTGCCAGCTCATCCGGGACTAGCGGTTATGAGCAGTTCTTC	CASSSGTSGYEQFF
-	TRBV27	TRBJ2-7	TRBD2	TGTGCCAGCAGAGTTAGCGGGAGTATCGAGCAGTACTTC	CASRVSGSIEQYF
-	TRBV9	TRBJ1-5	-	TGTGCCAGCAGCGTCAGGACTATGGACTTCGATCAGCCCCAGCATTTT	CASSVRTMDFDQPQHF
-	TRBV3-1/TRBV3-2	TRBJ1-1	-	TGTGCCAGCAGCCCTACTGCCGGGAATGTCCCTGAAGCTTTCTTT	CASSPTAGNVPEAFF
-	TRBV5-8	TRBJ1-3	-	TGTGCCAGCAGCTTGGACCGAGGGAGAGGAAACACCATATATTTT	CASSLDRGRGNTIYF
-	TRBV10-2	TRBJ1-3	-	TGCGCCAGCAGTGACCCGAGGAGAACCACTGGAAACACCATATATTTT	CASSDPRRTTGNTIYF
-	TRBV19	TRBJ2-7	TRBD2	TGTGCCAGTAGTATGACGTGGGAGGGATCCTACGAGCAGTACTTC	CASSMTWEGSYEQYF
-	TRBV5-8	TRBJ2-3	-	TGTGCCAGCAGCTTTCGGCGGCTTGAGGATACGCAGTATTTT	CASSFRRLEDTQYF
-	TRBV7-6	TRBJ2-3	TRBD1	TGTGCCAGCAGCTTAGGGGACAGTCCCGCAGATACGCAGTATTTT	CASSLGDSPADTQYF
-	TRBV25-1	TRBJ2-7	-	TGTGCCAGCAGTGAATATATGCGGGGAATGAATTCTGGCGAGCAGTACTTC	CASSEYMRGMNSGEQYF
-	TRBV4-3	TRBJ2-3	-	TGCGCCAGCAGCCAAGATCCCCGGGGGACGCAGTATTTT	CASSQDPRGTQYF
-	TRBV5-1	TRBJ2-5	-	TGCGCCAGCAGCTTGACAGGTCGGGGGGCTGGAGAGACCCAGTACTTC	CASSLTGRGAGETQYF
once	TRBV27	TRBJ2-7	TRBD2	TGTGCCAGCAGTTTATCTTCTAGCGGAGGGTCCTACGAGCAGTACTTC	CASSLSSSGGSYEQYF
-	TRBV4-1	TRBJ1-5	-	TGCGCCAGCAGCCAAGATCGATTGAAGAACGGACAGCTTAACCAGCCCCAGCATTTT	CASSQDRLKNGQLNQPQHF